These T cell receptor beta chains were read from a single sample in a study of patients and donors after allogeneic stem cell transplantation. TCRdb passed the RT-PCR reads through MiXCR, listing each CDR3 protein once. The sample lists about 110,000 distinct CDR3 sequences, 35% seen once, with around 27% in the top ten. The source material was blood, either unsorted or a sorted T cell fraction (not recorded which). These TCRs come from a human donor who was either an allogeneic HSCT recipient or a stem cell or donor lymphocyte infusion donor (not recorded which). It is not recorded whose cells these are; they may come from a transplant donor. Both conserved end residues are part of each CDR3. The D gene is left open where the match is weak. Where a row states a size, it is once, few, many or the class of an expanded clone; other rows omit it.

clone size | D gene | J gene | V gene | CDR3 DNA | CDR3 protein
. | . | TRBJ1-5 | TRBV7-9 | TGTGCCAGCAGCTCGGACTCTCTCCCGAATCAGCCCCAGCATTTT | CASSSDSLPNQPQHF
few | . | TRBJ2-5 | TRBV29-1 | TGCAGCGTAGCCTGGGACTACCAAGAGACCCAGTACTTC | CSVAWDYQETQYF
. | TRBD2 | TRBJ2-1 | TRBV11-2 | TGTGCCAGCAGCTGGATACTAGCGGGAGGTTCTGAGCAGTTCTTC | CASSWILAGGSEQFF
few | . | TRBJ1-3 | TRBV7-2 | TGTGCCAGCAGCCTAGGAGCGGGAAACACCATATATTTT | CASSLGAGNTIYF
once | . | TRBJ2-1 | TRBV6-5 | TGTGCCAGCAGTTACGCTGGACAGTACAATGAGCAGTTCTTC | CASSYAGQYNEQFF
few | . | TRBJ2-1 | TRBV7-9 | TGTGCCAGCAGCTTTACTTACAATGAGCAGTTCTTC | CASSFTYNEQFF
. | . | TRBJ2-1 | TRBV6-2/TRBV6-3 | TGTGCCAGCAGTTACTCCTGGGACAATGAGCAGTTCTTC | CASSYSWDNEQFF
. | . | TRBJ2-2 | TRBV15 | TGTGCCACCAGCAGAAGGTGGACTAAAAGCACCGGGGAGCTGTTTTTT | CATSRRWTKSTGELFF
few | . | TRBJ2-5 | TRBV10-3 | TGTGCCATCAGTGAGTCGACGGGACGGGTGACCCAGTACTTC | CAISESTGRVTQYF
. | . | TRBJ1-2 | TRBV9 | TGTGCCAGCAGCGTTGGGTTCAGCGCTGGTGGCTACACCTTC | CASSVGFSAGGYTF
. | TRBD1 | TRBJ1-1 | TRBV10-3 | TGTGCCATCAGTGGAGGACAGGGACTACCAACCCCACAGGAAGCTTTCTTT | CAISGGQGLPTPQEAFF
. | TRBD1 | TRBJ1-5 | TRBV27 | TGTGCCAGCCAGAAAGACAGGGATCAGCCCCAGCATTTT | CASQKDRDQPQHF
. | TRBD1 | TRBJ2-7 | TRBV5-1 | TGCGCCAGCAGCGTTGGGGGTGGGACAGGGCACGAGCAGTACTTC | CASSVGGGTGHEQYF
. | . | TRBJ1-5 | TRBV28 | TGTGCCAGCAGCCCGGGACTATCTTATCAGCCCCAGCATTTT | CASSPGLSYQPQHF
. | . | TRBJ2-3 | TRBV18 | TGTGCCAGCTCCCCCTTAAAAGGGACAGATACGCAGTATTTT | CASSPLKGTDTQYF
. | . | TRBJ2-2 | TRBV5-1 | TGCGCCAGCAGCTTGGCTTTAGCCACCGGGGAGCTGTTTTTT | CASSLALATGELFF
. | . | TRBJ2-1 | TRBV29-1 | TGCAGCCTGAGGGGGGCTGATGAGCAGTTCTTC | CSLRGADEQFF
. | TRBD2 | TRBJ2-1 | TRBV5-1 | TGCGCCAGCAGACCTCGGACTAGCGGGATCCTCGCCTACAATGAGCAGTTCTTC | CASRPRTSGILAYNEQFF
. | TRBD2 | TRBJ2-1 | TRBV12-5 | TGTGCTAGTGGTTTGGACCGACTAGCGGGATCGGGTGAGCAGTTCTTC | CASGLDRLAGSGEQFF
few | . | TRBJ2-1 | TRBV6-6 | TGTGCCATCACACAGGGTTCCGGCAATGAGCAGTTCTTC | CAITQGSGNEQFF
. | . | TRBJ2-1 | TRBV20-1 | TGCAGTGCTAGCCACAATGAGCAGTTCTTC | CSASHNEQFF
. | TRBD2 | TRBJ2-4 | TRBV28 | TGTGCCAGCAGGCGCGGGAGGTCCAAAAACATTCAGTACTTC | CASRRGRSKNIQYF
few | . | TRBJ2-1 | TRBV20-1 | TGCAGTGCTAGGACGGGACACAATGAGCAGTTCTTC | CSARTGHNEQFF
. | TRBD2 | TRBJ2-1 | TRBV6-5 | TGTGCCAGCAGCTTAGGACTAGCGGGTATAAATGAGCAGTTCTTC | CASSLGLAGINEQFF
few | . | TRBJ2-3 | TRBV20-1 | TGCAGTGCTAACCTGGCGATTAGCACAGATACGCAGTATTTT | CSANLAISTDTQYF
. | . | TRBJ1-2 | TRBV9 | TGTGCCAGCAGCCCCTGGTGGGGCCAGGGCTACACCTTC | CASSPWWGQGYTF
. | TRBD1 | TRBJ2-7 | TRBV12-3/TRBV12-4 | TGTGCCAGCAAGGGGGCGCGGGCTCCGTACTTC | CASKGARAPYF
few | TRBD2 | TRBJ2-2 | TRBV6-5 | TGTGCCAGCAGTTACGGGGGGGGAGTGGCCGGGGAGCTGTTTTTT | CASSYGGGVAGELFF
. | . | TRBJ1-1 | TRBV10-1 | TGCGCCAGCAAGGCCAGAGAGAACACTGAAGCTTTCTTT | CASKARENTEAFF
few | . | TRBJ2-1 | TRBV20-1 | TGCAGTGTTGAGAGGGGCTACAATGAGCAGTTCTTC | CSVERGYNEQFF
. | . | TRBJ2-5 | TRBV11-3 | TGTGCCAGCAGCGCCCGACTATTCGGAGAGGAGACCCAGTACTTC | CASSARLFGEETQYF
. | . | TRBJ2-1 | TRBV7-3 | TGTGCCAGCAGCAGACTAGTAAGGCCTCACAATGAGCAGTTCTTC | CASSRLVRPHNEQFF
few | TRBD1 | TRBJ1-4 | TRBV4-3 | TGCGCCAGCAGTCAAAGTTGGAGGACAGGTGAAAAACTGTTTTTT | CASSQSWRTGEKLFF
. | . | TRBJ2-2 | TRBV7-9 | TGTGCCAGCAGCCCACGACTCCAGGGTGGAACCGGGGAGCTGTTTTTT | CASSPRLQGGTGELFF
few | . | TRBJ1-5 | TRBV6-5 | TGTGCCAGCAGTTTCGACAGAAGCAATCAGCCCCAGCATTTT | CASSFDRSNQPQHF
few | TRBD1 | TRBJ1-3 | TRBV7-9 | TGTGCCAGCAGCCCGGGGACAGGGGCAAACACCATATATTTT | CASSPGTGANTIYF
. | . | TRBJ2-6 | TRBV29-1 | TGCAGCGTTTACAGGGCTGGGGAGGCCAACGTCCTGACTTTC | CSVYRAGEANVLTF
many | TRBD1 | TRBJ1-4 | TRBV12-3/TRBV12-4 | TGTGCCAGCAGTCACAGGGGAACTAATGAAAAACTGTTTTTT | CASSHRGTNEKLFF
. | . | TRBJ1-4 | TRBV4-3 | TGCGCCAGCAGCCACACGATTAGAGGGAAGGCTAATGAAAAACTGTTTTTT | CASSHTIRGKANEKLFF
. | . | TRBJ1-2 | TRBV7-2 | TGTGCCAGCAGCTTAATCTCCTTTCTCGGCTACACCTTC | CASSLISFLGYTF
. | TRBD2 | TRBJ2-7 | TRBV12-3/TRBV12-4 | TGTGCCAGCAGCAATTGGGGGCTAGCGGGATCCTACGAGCAGTACTTC | CASSNWGLAGSYEQYF
. | TRBD2 | TRBJ2-5 | TRBV7-2 | TGTGCCAGCAGCTTAGGAGGTGGGAGGGCGAGAGAGACCCAGTACTTC | CASSLGGGRARETQYF
few | . | TRBJ2-1 | TRBV6-2/TRBV6-3 | TGTGCCAGCAGGGGGCTAGCGCCCAATGAGCAGTTCTTC | CASRGLAPNEQFF
few | . | TRBJ1-1 | TRBV20-1 | TGCAGTGCTAAAAACCGCCCTTCCCCGCCGAACACTGAAGCTTTCTTT | CSAKNRPSPPNTEAFF
. | . | TRBJ1-6 | TRBV20-1 | TGCAGTGCTAGAGATCGGCTCAGGCGGCAAAGAGTCAATTCACCCCTCCACTTT | CSARDRLRRQRVNSPLHF
few | . | TRBJ2-1 | TRBV6-2/TRBV6-3 | TGTGCCAGCAGTGACTTCATCTCCTACAATGAGCAGTTCTTC | CASSDFISYNEQFF
. | . | TRBJ1-1 | TRBV24-1 | TGTGCCACCCGGGACGGAGGCGCCATGAACACTGAAGCTTTCTTT | CATRDGGAMNTEAFF
. | . | TRBJ1-6 | TRBV12-3/TRBV12-4 | TGTGCCAGCAGCGGACAGTTGAATTCACCCCTCCACTTT | CASSGQLNSPLHF
. | TRBD1 | TRBJ2-2 | TRBV4-3 | TGCGCCAGCAGCCAAGTCAGGCACAGGGGTAGCACCGGGGAGCTGTTTTTT | CASSQVRHRGSTGELFF
few | TRBD2 | TRBJ2-5 | TRBV28 | TGTGCCAGCAGTCCTACTAGCGGGAGTCGAGAGACCCAGTACTTC | CASSPTSGSRETQYF
many | . | TRBJ1-5 | TRBV28 | TGTGCCAGCAGTTTACTACAGGGAAGGGACAATCAGCCCCAGCATTTT | CASSLLQGRDNQPQHF
. | . | TRBJ1-2 | TRBV10-3 | TGTGCCATCAGTGAAATGGACAGCTATGGCTACACCTTC | CAISEMDSYGYTF
. | TRBD2 | TRBJ2-7 | TRBV20-1 | TGCAGTGCCGGGACTAGCGGGATCTCCTACGAGCAGTACTTC | CSAGTSGISYEQYF
. | TRBD2 | TRBJ2-1 | TRBV4-3 | TGCGCCAGCAGCCAAGAAGCGGTGGCGACTAGCGGGAGGGCCCGGCAGTTCTTC | CASSQEAVATSGRARQFF
. | . | TRBJ1-3 | TRBV7-9 | TGTGCCAGCAGCTTAGTTTTTTCTGGAAACACCATATATTTT | CASSLVFSGNTIYF
. | . | TRBJ2-2 | TRBV5-5 | TGTGCCAGCAGCCATCCTGGACGGTGGATTAACACCGGGGAGCTGTTTTTT | CASSHPGRWINTGELFF
many | . | TRBJ2-1 | TRBV20-1 | TGCAGTGTCAGTTCAGGGGATGAGCAGTTCTTC | CSVSSGDEQFF
. | TRBD1 | TRBJ2-5 | TRBV10-3 | TGTGCCATCAGTACAGGGGAACAAGAGACCCAGTACTTC | CAISTGEQETQYF